Listed below are T cell receptor beta chains from one sample, sequenced in a study of cytomegalovirus exposure and HLA in healthy donors. Here immunoSEQ multiplex PCR was the method, and the copy in TCRdb shows in-frame clones only, minus some. This sample has around 120,000 clones, with roughly 69% found just once. Sequencing was carried out using PBMCs. Source of these receptors: a human donor in good health. CDR3s include the opening cysteine and the closing phenylalanine or tryptophan. D genes are given only for firm matches. Only some rows state a clone size, as once, few, many or a class for expanded clones.

size,V,D,J,CDR3,DNA
NA,TRBV9,NA,TRBJ2-5,CASSGRASETQYF,TGTGCCAGCAGCGGGAGGGCCTCAGAGACCCAGTACTTC
NA,TRBV4-3,TRBD1,TRBJ1-4,CASSQGDRATNEKLFF,TGCGCCAGCAGCCAGGGGGACAGAGCAACTAATGAAAAACTGTTTTTT
NA,TRBV6-5,NA,TRBJ1-2,CASSYGAGDYGYTF,TGTGCCAGCAGTTATGGGGCAGGGGACTATGGCTACACCTTC
NA,TRBV27,TRBD2,TRBJ2-5,CASSPSGLAGGMGHF,TGTGCCAGCAGCCCCTCGGGACTAGCGGGGGGGATGGGTCACTTC
NA,TRBV4-3,NA,TRBJ2-2,CASSPAPGGELFF,TGCGCCAGCAGCCCCGCCCCAGGCGGGGAGCTGTTTTTT
NA,TRBV6-5,TRBD1,TRBJ1-2,CASTTQGASYGYTF,TGTGCCAGCACCACACAGGGGGCGAGCTATGGCTACACCTTC
NA,TRBV4-3,TRBD2,TRBJ2-3,CASSKAAGVLTDTQYF,TGCGCCAGCAGCAAAGCCGCGGGAGTGTTAACAGATACGCAGTATTTT
NA,TRBV29-1,NA,TRBJ1-1,CSVAGVNTEAFF,TGCAGCGTTGCCGGGGTTAACACTGAAGCTTTCTTT
NA,TRBV10-1,NA,TRBJ1-6,CASSESGGWDSPLHF,TGCGCCAGCAGTGAGTCGGGAGGTTGGGATTCACCCCTCCACTTT
once,TRBV27,TRBD2,TRBJ2-1,CASSRLAGGAFYNEQFF,TGTGCCAGCAGTAGATTAGCGGGAGGGGCTTTCTACAATGAGCAGTTCTTC
NA,TRBV30,TRBD1,TRBJ1-5,CAWRGTGSNQPQHF,TGTGCCTGGCGAGGGACAGGGAGCAATCAGCCCCAGCATTTT
few,TRBV15,NA,TRBJ2-1,CATSGPGSNEQFF,TGTGCCACCAGCGGCCCGGGGAGCAATGAGCAGTTCTTC
NA,TRBV6-6,NA,TRBJ2-5,CASSSSHGGPQETQYF,TGTGCTAGCAGTTCGTCGCATGGGGGCCCACAAGAGACCCAGTACTTC
NA,TRBV5-6,NA,TRBJ1-2,CASSHKQGSGYTF,TGTGCCAGCAGTCATAAACAGGGAAGCGGCTACACCTTC
NA,TRBV7-8,TRBD2,TRBJ2-2,CASSQFTTSGSNTGELFF,TGTGCCAGCAGCCAGTTTACGACTAGCGGGTCGAACACCGGGGAGCTGTTTTTT
NA,TRBV7-2,NA,TRBJ2-1,CASSSQGFGEQFF,TGTGCCAGCAGCTCCCAGGGGTTCGGTGAGCAGTTCTTC
NA,TRBV6-6,NA,TRBJ1-4,CASSLGGRNEKLFF,TGTGCCAGCAGTTTGGGGGGACGTAATGAAAAACTGTTTTTT
NA,TRBV9,TRBD1,TRBJ2-5,CASSGGTGWTQETQYF,TGTGCCAGCAGCGGGGGGACAGGGTGGACACAAGAGACCCAGTACTTC
NA,TRBV27,TRBD1,TRBJ2-7,CASSPLGTGRSEQYF,TGTGCCAGCAGTCCCCTCGGGACAGGGAGGTCCGAGCAGTACTTC
NA,TRBV28,TRBD2,TRBJ2-7,CASRSVAGVKYEQYF,TGTGCCAGCAGGTCAGTAGCGGGAGTGAAATACGAGCAGTACTTC
NA,TRBV27,TRBD1,TRBJ1-2,CASSLYPQGANGYTF,TGTGCCAGCAGTTTATACCCCCAGGGGGCGAATGGCTACACCTTC
NA,TRBV5-4,TRBD1,TRBJ1-3,CASSLRDRFSGNTIYF,TGTGCCAGCAGCTTACGGGACAGGTTCTCTGGAAACACCATATATTTT
few,TRBV29-1,NA,TRBJ2-3,CSVGRSGWGSTDTQYF,TGCAGCGTTGGAAGGTCGGGATGGGGAAGCACAGATACGCAGTATTTT
NA,TRBV5-4,TRBD2,TRBJ2-5,CASSNRAGGETQYF,TGTGCCAGCAGCAACCGAGCGGGAGGAGAGACCCAGTACTTC
NA,TRBV5-1,NA,TRBJ1-6,CASSPAGSSYNSPLHF,TGCGCCAGCAGCCCGGCGGGGAGCTCCTATAATTCACCCCTCCACTTT
NA,TRBV29-1,NA,TRBJ2-7,CSVVGGLGDRGVYEQYF,TGCAGCGTTGTGGGGGGGCTGGGCGACAGGGGTGTCTACGAGCAGTACTTC
few,TRBV4-3,TRBD1,TRBJ2-1,CASSQDPGQGISSYNEQFF,TGCGCCAGCAGCCAAGATCCGGGACAGGGTATTTCATCCTACAATGAGCAGTTCTTC
NA,TRBV9,NA,TRBJ2-5,CASSATVHQETQYF,TGTGCCAGCAGCGCCACAGTACACCAAGAGACCCAGTACTTC
NA,TRBV18,NA,TRBJ2-1,CASSANNEQFF,TGTGCCAGCTCAGCTAACAATGAGCAGTTCTTC
once,TRBV19,NA,TRBJ2-2,CASSIDRAGELFF,TGTGCCAGTAGTATCGACAGAGCCGGGGAGCTGTTTTTT
few,TRBV5-1,NA,TRBJ2-2,CASSLAAPGTGELFF,TGCGCCAGCAGCTTGGCGGCTCCGGGGACCGGGGAGCTGTTTTTT
once,TRBV11-2,NA,TRBJ2-7,CASSSPRWGGYYEQYF,TGTGCCAGCAGCTCCCCCCGATGGGGCGGCTACTACGAGCAGTACTTC
NA,TRBV14,TRBD1,TRBJ2-2,CASSPGTGMVANTGELFF,TGTGCCAGCAGCCCCGGGACAGGGATGGTCGCGAACACCGGGGAGCTGTTTTTT
NA,TRBV4-3,NA,TRBJ2-7,CASSQDPLEYYEQYF,TGCGCCAGCAGCCAAGATCCCCTAGAGTACTACGAGCAGTACTTC
few,TRBV5-4,TRBD2,TRBJ2-1,CASSVTSGYYNEQFF,TGTGCCAGCAGCGTCACTAGCGGTTATTACAATGAGCAGTTCTTC
NA,TRBV19,NA,TRBJ2-1,CASSPTGESPDNEQFF,TGTGCCAGTAGTCCTACGGGGGAGTCCCCTGACAATGAGCAGTTCTTC
NA,TRBV5-4,TRBD1,TRBJ2-6,CASSSPGTGVMGANVLTF,TGTGCCAGCAGCTCCCCCGGGACAGGGGTTATGGGGGCCAACGTCCTGACTTTC
NA,TRBV2,NA,TRBJ1-2,CASSDRVYGYTF,TGTGCCAGCAGTGACAGGGTTTATGGCTACACCTTC
NA,TRBV7-2,TRBD2,TRBJ2-3,CASTQLAGGLTDTQYF,TGTGCCAGCACCCAACTAGCGGGAGGGCTCACAGATACGCAGTATTTT
NA,TRBV10-3,TRBD2,TRBJ2-7,CAIRATSGVYEQYF,TGTGCCATCAGGGCCACTAGCGGGGTCTACGAGCAGTACTTC
NA,TRBV9,TRBD1,TRBJ1-2,CASSAGGTVPPYGYTF,TGTGCCAGCAGCGCTGGTGGGACAGTCCCCCCGTATGGCTACACCTTC
medium-sized,TRBV30,TRBD1,TRBJ1-2,CAWSGDRRGGYTF,TGTGCCTGGAGTGGGGACAGGCGAGGTGGCTACACCTTC
NA,TRBV28,TRBD2,TRBJ2-1,CASSPIEGLAGGWKQFF,TGTGCCAGCAGCCCTATAGAGGGACTAGCGGGAGGGTGGAAGCAGTTCTTC
NA,TRBV11-2,NA,TRBJ2-7,CASSLDTLQYF,TGTGCCAGCAGCCTGGACACACTGCAGTACTTC
NA,TRBV10-3,TRBD1,TRBJ2-1,CAIEGAAYNEQFF,TGTGCCATCGAGGGGGCAGCCTACAATGAGCAGTTCTTC
few,TRBV4-2,TRBD1,TRBJ1-5,CASSPRGEGPNQPQHF,TGTGCCAGCAGCCCCAGGGGGGAAGGCCCCAATCAGCCCCAGCATTTT
NA,TRBV27,NA,TRBJ2-4,CASSVSSAKNIQYF,TGTGCCAGCAGTGTGTCCTCCGCCAAAAACATTCAGTACTTC
NA,TRBV6-6,NA,TRBJ2-3,CASSYSIGGTDTQYF,TGTGCCAGCAGTTACTCGATCGGGGGCACAGATACGCAGTATTTT
few,TRBV30,TRBD1,TRBJ1-2,CAWVTAGGGYTF,TGTGCCTGGGTAACTGCAGGGGGCGGCTACACCTTC
NA,TRBV6-6,TRBD1,TRBJ1-1,CASSQDRGRAFF,TGTGCCAGCAGTCAGGACAGGGGGCGAGCTTTCTTT
once,TRBV29-1,TRBD1,TRBJ2-7,CSVAGTGWHEQYF,TGCAGCGTTGCCGGGACAGGGTGGCACGAGCAGTACTTC
NA,TRBV5-4,TRBD1,TRBJ2-1,CASSQRTGYYNEQFF,TGTGCCAGCAGCCAGCGGACAGGCTACTACAATGAGCAGTTCTTC